The following is a T cell receptor (beta chain) sequence with its context. The source of the sample is a study of blood T cell repertoires in COVID-19. Assay: immunoSEQ multiplex PCR; the TCRdb copy retains only in-frame clones and omits some. The sample has about 88,000 clones, under 90% seen once. The V end was cut by 6 bases, the J end by 3 bases, with 12 bases between. CDR1 ENHRY and CDR2 SYGVKD come from the germline V gene. This CDR3 is built from 14 residues. The sample consisted of peripheral blood. The chain carries TRBV10-3 and TRBJ1-5; TRBD1 might be the D (6 bases). The receptor was isolated from a woman aged 70 to 79 with acute or convalescent COVID-19. The CDR3 nucleotides read TGTGCCATCAGCTCGGGACAAAACAATCAGCCCCAGCATTTT. Protein sequence: CAISSGQNNQPQHF.